Here is one TCR beta chain with its context. The sample originates from a study of cytotoxic CD8 clonotypes in ibrutinib-treated CLL. The CDR3 has 14 residues. CDR1 and CDR2 (germline): SGHNT, YENEEA. V lost 5 bases, J lost 6 bases, and 9 bases stayed unmatched. Produced via immunoSEQ multiplex PCR; TCRdb's table is partial and in-frame only. Altogether approximately 25,000 clones are present, roughly 71% being singletons, with the ten largest covering more than 40%. The sequence derives from a human donor with chronic lymphocytic leukemia. The material sequenced was PBMCs, taken after 12 months of ibrutinib treatment. The chain is built from TRBV11-3 and TRBJ2-7; TRBD1 matches 8 bases. This CDR3 reads CASSPGQGKAEQYF. The CDR3 region has the DNA TGTGCCAGCAGCCCAGGACAGGGAAAGGCCGAGCAGTACTTC. Filled out from reference TRBV11-3 and TRBJ2-7, the complete variable domain reads EAGVVQSPRYKIIEKKQPVAFWCNPISGHNTLYWYLQNLGQGPELLIRYENEEAVDDSQLPKDRFSAERLKGVDSTLKIQPAELGDSAVYLCASSPGQGKAEQYFGPGTRLTVT.